This T cell receptor beta chain was identified in a study of T cells after yellow fever vaccination. General study points: Abundant contaminating clonotypes from the bulk population could appear in FACS-sorted repertoires.

UMIs were added to TCR cDNA along with a universal primer site when it was made by 5'RACE template switching. MiXCR was run by TCRdb on the 5' RACE reads, yielding one entry per CDR3 protein. This table has 450,000 to 550,000 distinct CDR3 sequences, roughly 21% appearing once. This clonotype has just a few counts. Antigen specificity is unknown. Per the germline V gene, CDR1 is DFQATT and CDR2 is SNEGSKA (reference sequence). This CDR3 region has 16 residues. V shed 0 bases and J shed 2 bases, with 13 bases lying between them. This sequence joins TRBV20-1 and TRBJ2-2; D is possibly TRBD2 (6 bases). This TCR came from a young man who received the YFV17D yellow fever vaccine. Sample: PBMCs, taken 15 days after the yellow fever booster vaccination. The CDR3 DNA reads TGCAGTGCTAGAGATCTGGTAGCGGCAAACACCGGGGAGCTGTTTTTT. Residues: CSARDLVAANTGELFF.